This T cell receptor (beta chain) was sequenced during a study of blood T cell repertoires in COVID-19. Study details: Samples of COVID-19 (acute and convalescent) were obtained from the United States, Italy and Spain. Sources were T cells, B-cell-depleted T cells, or PBMCs; the material itself was cDNA or gDNA.

Followed over time, Seattle patients had been enrolled while infection was active. The CDR3 sequence is 14 residues long. CDR1 and CDR2 from the germline V gene are SGDLS and YYNGEE. V dropped 3 bases and J dropped 0 bases, with 9 bases sitting between them. The data were produced by immunoSEQ multiplex PCR, yet TCRdb's version contains in-frame clones alone and is incomplete. The table lists about 130,000 clones, roughly 83% of them singletons. This clonotype originated in a woman in her seventies with COVID-19, enrolled during active disease. This chain connects TRBV9 to TRBJ2-5; TRBD1 is a possible D gene (5 bases). Material for sequencing was peripheral blood. This CDR3 is CASSETTDQETQYF. As DNA, the CDR3 is TGTGCCAGCAGCGAGACGACAGACCAAGAGACCCAGTACTTC.